This T cell receptor (beta chain) was sequenced during a study of T cells after somatic rescue of genetic block. Sequencing was performed with immunoSEQ multiplex PCR; in TCRdb, only in-frame clones are kept and a portion is missing. The sample has about 14,000 clones, around 72% seen once. Trimming at V came to 0 bases and at J to 3 bases, leaving 10 bases not matched to a gene. The CDR3 is 17 amino acids. CDR1 is SGHNT and CDR2 is YYREEE in the germline V gene (reference sequence). This clone was counted once. The sample consisted of peripheral blood mononuclear cells (PBMCs). The sequence was collected from a boy aged 5-17 years. The chain couples TRBV5-4 to TRBJ1-1, with 8 bases identical to TRBD1. The CDR3 loop reads CASSLDRGVIVHTEAFF. The CDR3 nucleotides read TGTGCCAGCAGCTTGGACAGGGGGGTTATAGTGCACACTGAAGCTTTCTTT. Complete variable domain (other parts from reference TRBV5-4 and TRBJ1-1): ETGVTQSPTHLIKTRGQQVTLRCSSQSGHNTVSWYQQALGQGPQFIFQYYREEENGRGNFPPRFSGLQFPNYSSELNVNALELDDSALYLCASSLDRGVIVHTEAFFGQGTRLTVV.